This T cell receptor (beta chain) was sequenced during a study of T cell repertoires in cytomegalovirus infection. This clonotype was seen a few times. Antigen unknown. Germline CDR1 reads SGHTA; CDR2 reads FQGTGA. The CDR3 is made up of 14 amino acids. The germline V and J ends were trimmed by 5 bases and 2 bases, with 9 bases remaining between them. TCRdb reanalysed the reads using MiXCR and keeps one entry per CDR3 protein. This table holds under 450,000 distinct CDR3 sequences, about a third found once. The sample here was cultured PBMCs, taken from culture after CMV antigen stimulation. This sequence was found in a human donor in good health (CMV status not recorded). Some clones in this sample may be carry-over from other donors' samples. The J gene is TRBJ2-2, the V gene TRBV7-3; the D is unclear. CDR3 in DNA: TGTGCCAGCAGCCGCAATTCCAACACCGGGGAGCTGTTTTTT. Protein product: CASSRNSNTGELFF.